This TCR beta chain was sequenced during a study of blood T cell repertoires in COVID-19 (dated by TCRdb to the early 2020s). In the study overall: Samples from collaborators originated in the United States, Italy and Spain and spanned both the acute and convalescent phases of COVID-19. The prospective study material was composed of cDNA or gDNA derived from T cells, B-cell-depleted T cells, or PBMCs. Subjects who had been exposed to COVID-19, were actively infected with it, or had recovered from it provided the deeply sampled blood TCRbeta repertoires that made up the dataset. A freely available public database, intended as a resource for researchers studying the immune response to SARS-CoV-2, is where the repertoires were released. Samples were obtained from the ongoing ImmuneRACE study (first 160 participants) and from 1,200 or so subjects provided by 6 global collaborators. Sample metadata almost always included a de-identified subject ID, COVID-19 status, age in years and sex. HLA class I and class II types, where available, came from metadata supplied by the sample provider rather than from assay-based typing.

On the study overall, not on this receptor specifically: The amount of clinical and demographic metadata varied by source and participant and was provided uncurated.

In the prospective study, participants were roughly 18 to 90 years old, resided in approximately 22 geographic areas of the United States, and were enrolled through a virtual design. To assign participants to cohorts, the prospective study relied on clinical history that participants themselves reported in a screening survey and a study questionnaire. Mobile phlebotomists in the prospective study collected whole blood, serum and a nasopharyngeal or oropharyngeal swab from every participant. Prospective study participants could optionally give additional blood draws and questionnaires over an approximately two-month period. Before DNA extraction, blood samples from the prospective study were shipped at room temperature or frozen. About this clone: What antigen it recognizes has not been identified. There are no base qualities to consult, and no much larger clone falls within one base.

The CDR3 spans 15 residues, from the cysteine through the phenylalanine. Only the CDR3 portion is preserved as DNA: 45 bases, with reading frame beginning at the first base. The germline V gene (reference sequence) yields LNHDA for CDR1 and SQIVND for CDR2. V is cut by 7 bases and J by 0 bases, and the space between the germline ends is 12 bases. TCRbeta CDR3 regions were amplified from genomic DNA by means of the immunoSEQ Assay, a bias-controlled multiplex PCR. The original methods were these. Within the assay, amplification of reference gene primers was used to estimate how many nucleated cells each sample contained. To quantify the absolute abundance of each unique TCRbeta CDR3 rearrangement, sequence reads were collapsed and filtered. For each sample, productive Simpson clonality was calculated as the square root of Simpson's diversity index over productive rearrangements. TCRdb carries this immuneACCESS record with in-frame sequences only. Its versions omit some clonotypes, under half of them owing to an unresolved V gene in the studies checked, with the rest unexplained. D and trimming were read from the DNA, whereas the V and J calls and clone size are those reported in that table. The sample profile shows 250,000 to 350,000 clones; around 90% of them were found once. The top ten clonotypes cover 1.7% of the sample.

This clonotype was sampled from a woman in her late teens or twenties with acute COVID-19. The chain is assembled from TRBV19 and TRBJ2-2; tentative D gene TRBD2, with 6 bases matching. Sequenced material: PBMCs or T cells enriched from blood (not recorded which). This receptor carries the CDR3 CASTRGAANTGELFF. The nucleotide sequence is TGTGCCAGTACCCGCGGGGCAGCGAACACCGGGGAGCTGTTTTTT.